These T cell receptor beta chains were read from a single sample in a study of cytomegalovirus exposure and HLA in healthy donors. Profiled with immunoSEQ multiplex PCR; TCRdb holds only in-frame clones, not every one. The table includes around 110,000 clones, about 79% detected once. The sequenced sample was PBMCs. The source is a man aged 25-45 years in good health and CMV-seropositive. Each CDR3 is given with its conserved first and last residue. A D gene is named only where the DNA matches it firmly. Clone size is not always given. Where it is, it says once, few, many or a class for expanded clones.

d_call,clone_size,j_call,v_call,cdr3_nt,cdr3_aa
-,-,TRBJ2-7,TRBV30,TGTGCCTGGAGTAGGGGCCACGAGCAGTACTTC,CAWSRGHEQYF
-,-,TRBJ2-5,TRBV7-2,TGTGCCAGCAGCTTAGGGAGGGGGGGGGCCGCAGAGACCCAGTACTTC,CASSLGRGGAAETQYF
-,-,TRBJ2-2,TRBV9,TGTGCCAGCAGCGTATCGCACAGGTCCGGGGAGCTGTTTTTT,CASSVSHRSGELFF
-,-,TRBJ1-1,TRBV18,TGTGCCAGCTCACCATCTACTGAAGCTTTCTTT,CASSPSTEAFF
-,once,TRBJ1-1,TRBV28,TGTGCCAGCAGTTCTATCAGGGGTCAGAACACTGAAGCTTTCTTT,CASSSIRGQNTEAFF
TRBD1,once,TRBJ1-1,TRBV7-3,TGTGCCAGCGGCCCAGGGGGACCAGGGACTGAAGCTTTCTTT,CASGPGGPGTEAFF
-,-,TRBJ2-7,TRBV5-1,TGCGCCAGCAGCTTGGAAGCGAGATTATACGAGCAGTACTTC,CASSLEARLYEQYF
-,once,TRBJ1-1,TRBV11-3,TGTGCCAGCAGCCATTTACAGGGAGGGGTGACTGAAGCTTTCTTT,CASSHLQGGVTEAFF
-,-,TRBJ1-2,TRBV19,TGTGCCAGTAGTATCAGCCGAGGCGTAGAGTATGGCTACACCTTC,CASSISRGVEYGYTF
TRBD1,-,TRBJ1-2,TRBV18,TGTGCCAGCTCACCGCGACAGGGCCCGTCAAACTATGGCTACACCTTC,CASSPRQGPSNYGYTF
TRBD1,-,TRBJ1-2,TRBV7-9,TGTGCCAGCAGCTTAGGCTCGGGACAGGGGTACTATGGCTACACCTTC,CASSLGSGQGYYGYTF
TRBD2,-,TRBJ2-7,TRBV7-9,TGTGCCAGCGTCCCGGGCGGGAGCCCCCACGAGCAGTACTTC,CASVPGGSPHEQYF
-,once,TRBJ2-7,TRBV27,TGTGCCAGCAGTACACCCACCAGCTCCTACGAGCAGTACTTC,CASSTPTSSYEQYF
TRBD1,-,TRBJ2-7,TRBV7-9,TGTGCCAGCAGCTTAGGGACAGGGTGGTACGAGCAGTACTTC,CASSLGTGWYEQYF
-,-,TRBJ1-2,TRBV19,TGTGCCAGTAGTTACCTACAGGGACCTTTGGATGGCTACACCTTC,CASSYLQGPLDGYTF
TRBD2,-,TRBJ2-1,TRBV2,TGTGCCAGCAGTGATCTGGGGATGGGGGAGGGCTATTCCGACAATGAGCAGTTCTTC,CASSDLGMGEGYSDNEQFF
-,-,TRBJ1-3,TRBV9,TGTGCCAGCAGTTTCTCAGGTGGCTCTGGAAACACCATATATTTT,CASSFSGGSGNTIYF